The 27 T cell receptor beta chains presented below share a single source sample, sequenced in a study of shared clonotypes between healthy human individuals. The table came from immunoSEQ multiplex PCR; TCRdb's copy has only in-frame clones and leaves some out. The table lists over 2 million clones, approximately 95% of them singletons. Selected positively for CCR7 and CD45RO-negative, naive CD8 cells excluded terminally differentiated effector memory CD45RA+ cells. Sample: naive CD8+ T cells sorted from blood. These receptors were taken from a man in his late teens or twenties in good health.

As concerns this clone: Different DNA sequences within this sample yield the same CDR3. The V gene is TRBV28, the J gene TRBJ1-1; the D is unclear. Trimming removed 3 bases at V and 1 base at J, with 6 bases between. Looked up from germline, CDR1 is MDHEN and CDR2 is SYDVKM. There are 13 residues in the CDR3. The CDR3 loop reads CASSFAENTEAFF. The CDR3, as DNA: TGTGCCAGCAGTTTCGCAGAGAACACTGAAGCTTTCTTT.

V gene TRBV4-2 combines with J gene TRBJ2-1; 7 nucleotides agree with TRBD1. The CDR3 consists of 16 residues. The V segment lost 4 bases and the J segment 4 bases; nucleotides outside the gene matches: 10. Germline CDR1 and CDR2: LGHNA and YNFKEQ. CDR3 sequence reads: CASSLDLTGDYNEQFF. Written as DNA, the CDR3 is TGTGCCAGCAGCCTAGACCTTACAGGGGATTACAATGAGCAGTTCTTC.

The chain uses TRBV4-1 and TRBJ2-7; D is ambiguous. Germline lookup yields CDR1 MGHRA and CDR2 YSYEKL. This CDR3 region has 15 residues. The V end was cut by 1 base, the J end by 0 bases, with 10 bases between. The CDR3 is CASSQVVSDSYEQYF. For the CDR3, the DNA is TGCGCCAGCAGCCAAGTAGTGTCCGACTCCTACGAGCAGTACTTC.

The CDR3 protein is CASSHIRGSIDEQFF. The CDR3 DNA reads as TGCGCCAGCAGCCATATCCGCGGGAGTATCGATGAGCAGTTCTTC. The chain couples TRBV4-1 to TRBJ2-1; TRBD2 matches at 7 bases. V lost 3 bases and J lost 8; bases outside the gene matches: 10. The CDR3 consists of 15 residues. From germline, CDR1 is MGHRA and CDR2 YSYEKL.

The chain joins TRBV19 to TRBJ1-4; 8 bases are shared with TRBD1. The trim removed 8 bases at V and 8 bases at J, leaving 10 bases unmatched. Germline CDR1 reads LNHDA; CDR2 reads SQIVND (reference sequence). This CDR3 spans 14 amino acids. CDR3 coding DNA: TGTGCCAGTGGGTGGACAGGGATAGGCGAAAAACTGTTTTTT. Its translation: CASGWTGIGEKLFF.

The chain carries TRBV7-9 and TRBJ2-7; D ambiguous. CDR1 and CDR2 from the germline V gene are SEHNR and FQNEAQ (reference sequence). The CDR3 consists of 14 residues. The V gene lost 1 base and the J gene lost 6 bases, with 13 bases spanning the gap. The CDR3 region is CASSLVGPSGEQYF. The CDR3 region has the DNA TGTGCCAGCAGCTTAGTTGGGCCTTCTGGCGAGCAGTACTTC.

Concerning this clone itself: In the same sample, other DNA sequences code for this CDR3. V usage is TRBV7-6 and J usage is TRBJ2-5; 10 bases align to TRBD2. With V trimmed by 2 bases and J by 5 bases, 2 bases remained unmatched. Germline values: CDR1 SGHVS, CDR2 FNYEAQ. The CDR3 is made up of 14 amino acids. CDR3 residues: CASSLLAGEETQYF. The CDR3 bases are TGTGCCAGCAGCTTACTAGCGGGAGAGGAGACCCAGTACTTC.

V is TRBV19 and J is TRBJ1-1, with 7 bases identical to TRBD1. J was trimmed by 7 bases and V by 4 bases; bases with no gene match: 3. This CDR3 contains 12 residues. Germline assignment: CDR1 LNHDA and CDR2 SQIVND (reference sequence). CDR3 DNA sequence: TGTGCCAGTAGTACCGGACAGGTTGAAGCTTTCTTT. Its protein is CASSTGQVEAFF.

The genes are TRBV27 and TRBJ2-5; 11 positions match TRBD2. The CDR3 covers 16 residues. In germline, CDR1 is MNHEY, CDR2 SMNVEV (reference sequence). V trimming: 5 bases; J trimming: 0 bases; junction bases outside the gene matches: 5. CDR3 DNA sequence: TGTGCCAGCAGTGTACTAGCGGGAGAGTACCAAGAGACCCAGTACTTC. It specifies CASSVLAGEYQETQYF.

Here the CDR3 reads CASTRDRQETQYF. Here the CDR3 DNA reads TGTGCCAGCACCCGGGACAGACAAGAGACCCAGTACTTC. The V and J genes are TRBV5-8 and TRBJ2-5; 7 nucleotides agree with TRBD1. Trimming at V came to 6 bases and at J to 2 bases, leaving 4 bases not matched to a gene. This CDR3 region has 13 residues. The germline gives CDR1 SGHTS, CDR2 YDEGEE.

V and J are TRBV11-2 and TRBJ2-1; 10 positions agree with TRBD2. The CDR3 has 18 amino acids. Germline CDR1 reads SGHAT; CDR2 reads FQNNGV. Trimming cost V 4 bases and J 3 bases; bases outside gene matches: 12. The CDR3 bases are TGTGCCAGCAGCTCCACCACCGGACTAGCGGAGAGCTACAATGAGCAGTTCTTC. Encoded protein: CASSSTTGLAESYNEQFF.

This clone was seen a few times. In DNA form, the CDR3 reads TGTGCCAGCAGCTTAGTACCGACAAACGGGGAGCTGTTTTTT. Translating gives CASSLVPTNGELFF. This rearrangement joins TRBV7-9 to TRBJ2-2, with no clear D. Per germline, CDR1 SEHNR and CDR2 FQNEAQ (reference sequence). The CDR3 runs 14 residues. V lost 1 base, J lost 7 bases, and 10 bases lay in between.

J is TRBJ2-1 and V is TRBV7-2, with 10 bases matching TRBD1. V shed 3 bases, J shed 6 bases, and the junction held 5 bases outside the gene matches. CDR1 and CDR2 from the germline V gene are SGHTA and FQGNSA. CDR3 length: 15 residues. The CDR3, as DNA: TGTGCCAGCAGCTTCCGACAGGGGGCACTCAATGAGCAGTTCTTC. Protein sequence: CASSFRQGALNEQFF.

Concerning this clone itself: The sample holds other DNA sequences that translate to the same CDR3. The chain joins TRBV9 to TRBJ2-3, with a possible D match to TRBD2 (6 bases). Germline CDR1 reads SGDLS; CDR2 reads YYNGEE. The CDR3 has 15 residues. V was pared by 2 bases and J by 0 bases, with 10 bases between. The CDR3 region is CASSVEGTSTDTQYF. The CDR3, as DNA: TGTGCCAGCAGCGTCGAGGGGACTAGCACAGATACGCAGTATTTT.

CDR3 sequence: CASSYLPLGTEAFF. In nucleotides, the CDR3 is TGTGCCAGCAGTTACTTGCCCCTGGGCACTGAAGCTTTCTTT. The chain is built from TRBV6-5 and TRBJ1-1; D remains unclear. CDR3 length equals 14 residues. Germline V lookup: CDR1 MNHEY, CDR2 SVGAGI. The germline V and J ends were trimmed by 1 base and 4 bases, with 10 bases remaining between them.

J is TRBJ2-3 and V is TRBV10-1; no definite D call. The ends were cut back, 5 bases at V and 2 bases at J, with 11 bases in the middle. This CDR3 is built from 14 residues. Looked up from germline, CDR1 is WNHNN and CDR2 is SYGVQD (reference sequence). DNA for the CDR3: TGCGCCAGCAGTTCCACTGGATTCACAGATACGCAGTATTTT. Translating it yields CASSSTGFTDTQYF.

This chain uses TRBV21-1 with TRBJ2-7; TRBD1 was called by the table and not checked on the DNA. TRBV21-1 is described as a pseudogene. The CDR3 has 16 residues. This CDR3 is CASSLRGQGNPYEQYF. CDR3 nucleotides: TGTGCCAGCAGCCTAAGAGGACAGGGGAATCCCTACGAGCAGTACTTC.

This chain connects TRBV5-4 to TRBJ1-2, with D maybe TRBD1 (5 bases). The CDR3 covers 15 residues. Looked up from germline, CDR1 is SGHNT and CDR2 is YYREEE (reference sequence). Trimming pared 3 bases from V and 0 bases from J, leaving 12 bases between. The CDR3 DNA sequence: TGTGCCAGCAGCTATGGAGGGGAAGCTAACTATGGCTACACCTTC. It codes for CASSYGGEANYGYTF.

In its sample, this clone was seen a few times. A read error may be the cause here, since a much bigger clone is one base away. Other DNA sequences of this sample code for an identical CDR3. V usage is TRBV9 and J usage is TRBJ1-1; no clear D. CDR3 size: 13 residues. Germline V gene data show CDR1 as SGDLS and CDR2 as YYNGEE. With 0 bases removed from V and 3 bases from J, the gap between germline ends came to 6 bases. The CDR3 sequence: CASSVVGDTEAFF. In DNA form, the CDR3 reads TGTGCCAGCAGCGTAGTGGGAGACACTGAAGCTTTCTTT.

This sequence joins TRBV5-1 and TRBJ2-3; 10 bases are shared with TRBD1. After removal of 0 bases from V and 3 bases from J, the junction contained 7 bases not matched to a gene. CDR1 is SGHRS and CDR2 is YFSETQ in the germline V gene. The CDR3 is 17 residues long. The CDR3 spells CASSLGPGQGVTDTQYF. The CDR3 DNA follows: TGCGCCAGCAGCTTGGGTCCAGGACAGGGGGTAACAGATACGCAGTATTTT.

The CDR3 sequence is CASSLGNPYEQYF. CDR3 coding DNA: TGCGCCAGCAGCTTGGGTAATCCCTACGAGCAGTACTTC. The chain has TRBV5-1 and TRBJ2-7, with D unresolved. Per germline, CDR1 SGHRS and CDR2 YFSETQ. The CDR3 runs to 13 residues. V lost 0 bases and J lost 2, with 6 bases in between.

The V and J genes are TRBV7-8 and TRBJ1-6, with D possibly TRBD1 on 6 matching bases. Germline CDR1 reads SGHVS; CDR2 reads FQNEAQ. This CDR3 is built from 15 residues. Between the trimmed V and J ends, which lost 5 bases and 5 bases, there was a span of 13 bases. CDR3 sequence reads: CASSPIPGDNSPLHF. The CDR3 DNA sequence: TGTGCCAGCAGCCCAATCCCAGGGGATAATTCACCCCTCCACTTT.

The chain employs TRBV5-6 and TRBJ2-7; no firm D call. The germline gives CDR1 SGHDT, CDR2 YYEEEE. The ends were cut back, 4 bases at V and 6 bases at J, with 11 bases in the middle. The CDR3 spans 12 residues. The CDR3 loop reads CASSPGIGEQYF. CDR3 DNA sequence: TGTGCCAGCAGCCCTGGAATTGGCGAGCAGTACTTC.

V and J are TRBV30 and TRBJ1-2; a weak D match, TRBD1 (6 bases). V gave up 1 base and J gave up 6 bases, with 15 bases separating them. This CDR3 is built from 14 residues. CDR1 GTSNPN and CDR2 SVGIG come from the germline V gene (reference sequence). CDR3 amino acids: CAWSAPGDSHGYTF. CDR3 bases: TGTGCCTGGAGTGCGCCAGGGGATAGTCATGGCTACACCTTC.

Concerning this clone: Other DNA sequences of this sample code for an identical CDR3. The CDR3 sequence: CASSRDSSYEQYF. The CDR3 DNA follows: TGTGCCAGCAGCCGGGACAGCTCCTACGAGCAGTACTTC. The V and J genes are TRBV7-9 and TRBJ2-7, with 7 bases matching TRBD1. CDR3 length: 13 residues. Germline-derived CDR1 and CDR2 are SEHNR and FQNEAQ (reference sequence). V trimming: 5 bases; J trimming: 0 bases; junction bases outside the gene matches: 1.

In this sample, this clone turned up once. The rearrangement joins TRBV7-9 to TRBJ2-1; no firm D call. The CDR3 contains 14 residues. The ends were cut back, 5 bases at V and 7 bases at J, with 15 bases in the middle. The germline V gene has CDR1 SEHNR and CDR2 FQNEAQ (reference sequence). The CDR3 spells CASSPRTGLNEQFF. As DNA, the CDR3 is TGTGCCAGCAGCCCCCGCACTGGGCTAAATGAGCAGTTCTTC. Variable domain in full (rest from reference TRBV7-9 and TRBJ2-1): DTGVSQNPRHKITKRGQNVTFRCDPISEHNRLYWYRQTLGQGPEFLTYFQNEAQLEKSRLLSDRFSAERPKGSFSTLEIQRTEQGDSAMYLCASSPRTGLNEQFFGPGTRLTVL.

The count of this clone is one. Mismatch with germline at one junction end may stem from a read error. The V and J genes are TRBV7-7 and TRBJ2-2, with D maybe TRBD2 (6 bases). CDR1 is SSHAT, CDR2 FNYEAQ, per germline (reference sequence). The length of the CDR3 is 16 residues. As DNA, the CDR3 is TGTGCTAGCAGGGACCTAGCGCGGGATGGCACCGGGGAGCTGTTTTTT. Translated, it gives CASRDLARDGTGELFF.